A selection of T cell receptor beta chains follows, all from one sample in a study of shared clonotypes between healthy human individuals. Clones were read by immunoSEQ multiplex PCR, and TCRdb kept only the in-frame ones, dropping some. The table has around 2,100,000 clones, 85% to 95% seen once; the top ten hold more than 0.9%. The sequenced sample was naive CD8+ T cells sorted from blood. These receptors were collected from a man between 18 and 29 years old in good health. Both conserved end residues are part of each CDR3. A D gene is named only where the DNA matches it firmly. Rows give clone size only sometimes, using once, few, many, or a class for an expanded clone.

V gene	clone size	D gene	J gene	CDR3 protein	CDR3 DNA
TRBV11-3	NA	NA	TRBJ1-2	CARVHPYYGYTF	TGTGCCAGGGTTCATCCCTATTATGGCTACACCTTC
TRBV4-3	once	NA	TRBJ1-2	CASSQKVAAPSTDYTF	TGCGCCAGCAGCCAGAAGGTGGCTGCCCCCTCCACCGATTACACCTTC
TRBV7-9	NA	NA	TRBJ2-5	CASSPPGGLYRETQYF	TGTGCCAGCAGCCCCCCGGGGGGCCTTTACAGGGAGACCCAGTACTTC
TRBV4-3	once	TRBD2	TRBJ2-7	CASSQRLASYEQYF	TGCGCCAGCAGCCAAAGACTAGCTTCCTACGAGCAGTACTTC
TRBV10-3	NA	NA	TRBJ2-7	CAITLGLTYEQYF	TGTGCCATCACCCTTGGACTAACCTACGAGCAGTACTTC
TRBV15	NA	NA	TRBJ1-1	CATTLPLGDTEAFF	TGTGCCACCACCTTGCCACTTGGGGACACTGAAGCTTTCTTT
TRBV29-1	NA	NA	TRBJ2-5	CSVWRETQYF	TGCAGCGTTTGGAGGGAGACCCAGTACTTC
TRBV14	NA	NA	TRBJ1-1	CASSQGRLDGEAFF	TGTGCCAGCAGCCAAGGCAGGCTCGACGGTGAAGCTTTCTTT
TRBV6-5	NA	TRBD1	TRBJ2-7	CASSYRRTGAYEQYF	TGTGCCAGCAGTTACCGACGGACAGGGGCCTACGAGCAGTACTTC
TRBV9	NA	TRBD1	TRBJ2-7	CASSLTGSISHYEQYF	TGTGCCAGCAGCCTGACAGGGTCTATTTCCCACTACGAGCAGTACTTC
TRBV29-1	NA	TRBD1	TRBJ2-7	CSVTGQGLYEQYF	TGCAGCGTTACGGGACAGGGTCTCTACGAGCAGTACTTC
TRBV5-4	NA	NA	TRBJ2-2	CASSSGGELFF	TGTGCCAGCAGCTCGGGCGGGGAGCTGTTTTTT
TRBV28	NA	NA	TRBJ1-3	CASIGVGNTIYF	TGTGCCAGCATTGGAGTTGGAAACACCATATATTTT
TRBV7-2	NA	NA	TRBJ2-1	CASSWMRGHSSYNEQFF	TGTGCCAGCAGCTGGATGAGGGGCCATAGCTCCTACAATGAGCAGTTCTTC
TRBV2	NA	NA	TRBJ2-1	CASRSIWGNEQFF	TGTGCCAGCAGATCAATATGGGGCAATGAGCAGTTCTTC
TRBV10-2	NA	NA	TRBJ2-7	CASSESDRTSEQYF	TGCGCCAGCAGTGAGTCTGATAGGACGAGCGAGCAGTACTTC
TRBV27	NA	NA	TRBJ2-1	CAIERAVMVNEQFF	TGTGCCATCGAAAGAGCGGTCATGGTTAATGAGCAGTTCTTC
TRBV4-2	NA	TRBD1	TRBJ2-4	CASSQEIWTGGNIQYF	TGTGCCAGCAGCCAAGAAATTTGGACAGGGGGGAACATTCAGTACTTC
TRBV27	NA	TRBD2	TRBJ2-1	CASSTSGGAFDEQFF	TGTGCCAGCAGTACCAGCGGGGGGGCCTTCGATGAGCAGTTCTTC
TRBV27	NA	TRBD1	TRBJ1-2	CASSTDRGDGYTF	TGTGCCAGCAGTACGGACAGGGGCGATGGCTACACCTTC
TRBV28	NA	NA	TRBJ2-6	CASSLEGSGANVLTF	TGTGCCAGCAGTTTAGAAGGGAGCGGGGCCAACGTCCTGACTTTC
TRBV6-1	NA	NA	TRBJ1-2	CASSDIFDYGYTF	TGTGCCAGCAGTGACATATTTGACTATGGCTACACCTTC
TRBV5-4	NA	TRBD1	TRBJ2-7	CASSGGTGGYEQYF	TGTGCCAGCAGCGGAGGGACAGGGGGTTACGAGCAGTACTTC
TRBV4-1	NA	NA	TRBJ2-1	CASRGGSYNEQFF	TGCGCCAGCAGGGGGGGCTCCTACAATGAGCAGTTCTTC
TRBV5-1	NA	TRBD2	TRBJ2-7	CASSLRLAGYEQYF	TGCGCCAGCAGCTTACGACTAGCAGGCTACGAGCAGTACTTC
TRBV15	NA	NA	TRBJ2-7	CATSRDIGQGLYEQYF	TGTGCCACCAGCAGAGATATTGGGCAGGGCCTTTACGAGCAGTACTTC
TRBV4-3	NA	NA	TRBJ2-2	CASSPHAELNTGELFF	TGCGCCAGCAGCCCCCACGCGGAACTGAACACCGGGGAGCTGTTTTTT
TRBV6-1	NA	TRBD2	TRBJ2-3	CASSDPTSGGWADTQYF	TGTGCCAGCAGTGACCCTACTAGCGGGGGTTGGGCAGATACGCAGTATTTT
TRBV19	NA	TRBD1	TRBJ1-2	CASSIDWDSYYTF	TGTGCCAGTAGTATAGACTGGGACAGTTACTACACCTTC
TRBV9	NA	TRBD2	TRBJ2-1	CASSGGLADAGEQFF	TGTGCCAGCAGCGGGGGCCTAGCGGATGCCGGTGAGCAGTTCTTC
TRBV9	NA	TRBD1	TRBJ2-2	CASKGQDNTGELFF	TGTGCCAGCAAAGGACAGGATAACACCGGGGAGCTGTTTTTT
TRBV7-9	NA	NA	TRBJ1-5	CASSLRGTNQPQHF	TGTGCCAGCAGCTTAAGGGGTACGAATCAGCCCCAGCATTTT
TRBV7-9	NA	NA	TRBJ2-3	CASSIGTDTQYF	TGTGCCAGCAGCATCGGCACAGATACGCAGTATTTT
TRBV9	NA	TRBD1	TRBJ2-7	CASSPRTGESYEQYF	TGTGCCAGCAGCCCTCGGACAGGAGAATCCTACGAGCAGTACTTC
TRBV19	NA	NA	TRBJ1-2	CASRTTLTGNYGYTF	TGTGCCAGCCGAACAACCCTTACAGGAAACTATGGCTACACCTTC
TRBV29-1	NA	TRBD1	TRBJ2-1	CSVEGTGTTYNEQFF	TGCAGCGTTGAAGGGACAGGGACCACCTACAATGAGCAGTTCTTC
TRBV29-1	NA	NA	TRBJ2-3	CSVEGTVRTDTQYF	TGCAGCGTTGAGGGGACTGTACGCACAGATACGCAGTATTTT
TRBV19	NA	NA	TRBJ2-5	CASSIDETQYF	TGTGCCAGTAGTATCGACGAGACCCAGTACTTC
TRBV5-4	NA	TRBD1	TRBJ2-7	CASSFQGGVTYEQYF	TGTGCCAGCAGCTTTCAAGGGGGCGTGACCTACGAGCAGTACTTC
TRBV28	once	TRBD1	TRBJ2-2	CASSDRGTGVFVRLANTGELFF	TGTGCCAGCAGTGACAGGGGGACAGGGGTTTTCGTGCGACTCGCGAACACCGGGGAGCTGTTTTTT
TRBV4-1	NA	TRBD2	TRBJ2-3	CASSHLTSGHPTDTQYF	TGCGCCAGCAGCCACCTGACTAGCGGGCATCCCACAGATACGCAGTATTTT
TRBV7-9	NA	NA	TRBJ2-7	CASSRAPGGYEQYF	TGTGCCAGCAGCCGGGCCCCAGGGGGGTACGAGCAGTACTTC
TRBV7-9	NA	NA	TRBJ2-3	CASSGDGEDTQYF	TGTGCCAGCAGCGGGGACGGGGAAGATACGCAGTATTTT
TRBV5-6	NA	NA	TRBJ2-1	CASSLDTGFRTYNEQFF	TGTGCCAGCAGCTTGGACACAGGGTTTAGGACCTACAATGAGCAGTTCTTC
TRBV9	NA	NA	TRBJ2-7	CASSVAAPSYEQYF	TGTGCCAGCAGCGTAGCTGCTCCTTCCTACGAGCAGTACTTC
TRBV14	NA	NA	TRBJ2-7	CASSQVNGVYEQYF	TGTGCCAGCAGCCAAGTAAACGGAGTCTACGAGCAGTACTTC
TRBV11-2	NA	NA	TRBJ2-7	CASSLGHTGKGSYEQYF	TGTGCCAGCAGCTTAGGACATACAGGGAAGGGTTCCTACGAGCAGTACTTC
TRBV4-1	once	NA	TRBJ1-3	CASSQVESSGNTIYF	TGCGCCAGCAGCCAAGTGGAGAGCTCTGGAAACACCATATATTTT
TRBV13	NA	NA	TRBJ2-7	CASSDTLAGREQYF	TGTGCCAGCAGCGATACACTGGCCGGTCGGGAGCAGTACTTC